Listed below are T cell receptor beta chains from one sample, sequenced in a study of PD-1 blockade in classical Hodgkin lymphoma. Clones were read by immunoSEQ multiplex PCR, and TCRdb kept only the in-frame ones, dropping some. The data contain roughly 34,000 clones, 94% of them singletons. The specimen sequenced was peripheral blood mononuclear cells (PBMCs). The receptor source for this set is a human donor with classical Hodgkin lymphoma. The CDR3 runs from the conserved cysteine through the conserved F or W. D genes are given only for firm matches. The size field is filled for only some rows; it gives once, few, many or a size class.

v_call,j_call,d_call,clone_size,cdr3_nt,cdr3_aa
TRBV7-3,TRBJ2-1,-,-,TGTGCCAGCAGCTTAGGACAGTACAATGAGCAGTTCTTC,CASSLGQYNEQFF
TRBV7-3,TRBJ1-1,-,-,TGTGCCAGCAGCTTAAAGGGGGGAAACACTGAAGCTTTCTTT,CASSLKGGNTEAFF
TRBV5-1,TRBJ2-7,TRBD2,-,TGCGCCAGCAGCTCCTATAGCGGGGGGGCTGTGGGCGAGCAGTACTTC,CASSSYSGGAVGEQYF
TRBV30,TRBJ1-5,-,-,TGTGCCTGGGATATCCAGGGGAAAGGCAATCAGCCCCAGCATTTT,CAWDIQGKGNQPQHF
TRBV2,TRBJ1-5,-,-,TGTGCCAGCAGCCTTGGACAGACCTATAGCAATCAGCCCCAGCATTTT,CASSLGQTYSNQPQHF
TRBV4-1,TRBJ2-5,-,-,TGCGCCAGCAGCCAAGTACCGGGGTTTGGAGAGACCCAGTACTTC,CASSQVPGFGETQYF
TRBV15,TRBJ2-7,TRBD2,-,TGTGCCACCAGCAGGAGTGGCGCTAGCGGCCTATGGGAGCAGTACTTC,CATSRSGASGLWEQYF
TRBV5-4,TRBJ2-7,TRBD1,-,TGTGCCAGCAGCTCTGGCCAGGGACAGGGTTTATACGAGCAGTACTTC,CASSSGQGQGLYEQYF
TRBV4-3,TRBJ1-5,-,once,TGCGCCAGCAGCCAATCAGAGCGACAGCCCCAGCATTTT,CASSQSERQPQHF
TRBV27,TRBJ2-3,TRBD1,-,TGTGCCAGCAGTTTATTCCTTGGGACAGGGGACCCAGATACGCAGTATTTT,CASSLFLGTGDPDTQYF
TRBV28,TRBJ2-2,-,-,TGTGCCAGCAGTCCAGGGGACCGAAACACCGGGGAGCTGTTTTTT,CASSPGDRNTGELFF
TRBV7-3,TRBJ1-2,-,-,TGTGCCAGCAGCGCCTCGGAGGGATATGGCTACACCTTC,CASSASEGYGYTF
TRBV4-3,TRBJ2-7,-,-,TGCGCCAGCAGCCAAGTTCTGGAGTACGAGCAGTACTTC,CASSQVLEYEQYF
TRBV7-9,TRBJ2-7,-,-,TGTGCCAGCAGCTTAGGAGGGGCGTCCCACGAGCAGTACTTC,CASSLGGASHEQYF
TRBV10-1,TRBJ1-5,-,-,TGCGCCAGCAGTGAGTCCCAGGGTAGGGGTCAGCCCCAGCATTTT,CASSESQGRGQPQHF
TRBV10-2,TRBJ2-7,-,-,TGCGCCAGCAGTGCGGACAGGGAGGGCGAGCAGTACTTC,CASSADREGEQYF
TRBV19,TRBJ2-7,TRBD1,-,TGTGCCAGTAGTATACCCGGGACAGGGTCCTACGAGCAGTACTTC,CASSIPGTGSYEQYF
TRBV6-4,TRBJ2-7,TRBD1,-,TGTGCCAGCAGTCTCGGGACAGAGTCCTACGAGCAGTACTTC,CASSLGTESYEQYF
TRBV7-2,TRBJ1-4,-,-,TGTGCCAGCAGCCCGCACCGAGGGGAAAAACTGTTTTTT,CASSPHRGEKLFF
TRBV5-4,TRBJ2-3,-,-,TGTGCCAGCAGCTTGCCACAGGGAAGCACAGATACGCAGTATTTT,CASSLPQGSTDTQYF
TRBV19,TRBJ2-3,-,-,TGTGCCAGTAGTAGGGACAGCACAGATACGCAGTATTTT,CASSRDSTDTQYF
TRBV14,TRBJ1-5,TRBD1,-,TGTGCCAGCAGCGAGAACTGTGGACAGGGCCGAACCAATCAGCCCCAGCATTTT,CASSENCGQGRTNQPQHF
TRBV4-1,TRBJ1-1,TRBD1,-,TGCGCCAGCAGCCCCGGGGACAGTGAGAACACTGAAGCTTTCTTT,CASSPGDSENTEAFF
TRBV6-6,TRBJ2-3,-,-,TGTGCCAGCAGTTACCGCCAGGCCCCCACAGATACGCAGTATTTT,CASSYRQAPTDTQYF